This section outlines one TCR beta chain sequence together with its context. Its antigen is as yet unknown. The data stem from a study of glioma-infiltrating T cells after dendritic cell vaccination. Sequencing was performed with immunoSEQ multiplex PCR; in TCRdb, only in-frame clones are kept and a portion is missing. The table includes tens of thousands of clones, around 83% detected once. The time point denotes: after dendritic cell vaccination, including at tumor progression/relapse. V lost 3 bases and J lost 1; bases outside the gene matches: 4. CDR1 MGHDK and CDR2 SYGVNS come from the germline V gene. This CDR3 is built from 15 residues. Findings of the study overall: Longer survival after dendritic cell vaccination followed higher pretreatment TIL content.

Sequences were derived from blood, sampled after dendritic cell vaccination. The sequence derives from a human donor with glioblastoma. J is TRBJ1-1 and V is TRBV25-1; 8 nucleotides align to TRBD1. CDR3 sequence: CASSDQGQGNTEAFF. The CDR3, as DNA: TGTGCCAGCAGTGACCAAGGACAGGGGAACACTGAAGCTTTCTTT.